These T cell receptor beta chains were read from a single sample in a study of metastatic and nonmetastatic thyroid tumors. TCRdb reanalyzed the PCR reads with MiXCR. This repertoire shows around 30,000 clones, 17% found once; its top ten account for approximately 5%. Material: blood. Source of these receptors: a female donor with papillary thyroid cancer or a benign thyroid nodule (not recorded which). Some clones in this sample may be carry-over from other donors' samples. The conserved cysteine and the conserved F or W are not part of the CDR3 here. Some rows have no size entry. The others give once, few or many, or a class for an expanded clone.

>TRBJ2-1|many|TRBV19
ASRVRGNNEQF
>TRBJ1-1|-|TRBV9
SSREGGTLNTEAF
>TRBJ2-3|medium-sized|TRBV6-2/TRBV6-3
ASSFGTGGADTQY
>TRBJ1-5|few|TRBV6-1
ATCPGSNNQNQH
>TRBJ2-7|many|TRBV3-2
ASTQYPTEPSSYEQY
>TRBJ2-5|many|TRBV4-1
ASSQVRAGGGSGTQY
>TRBJ2-1|many|TRBV30
AWSLFLAGQSNEQF
>TRBJ2-1|many|TRBV29-1
SVGGEQF
>TRBJ1-1|many|TRBV6-2/TRBV6-3
ASSYPPERDEAF
>TRBJ1-2|-|TRBV20-1
SARRGLANYGYT
>TRBJ2-1|many|TRBV3-1
ASKGGGSIADNEQF
>TRBJ1-2|medium-sized|TRBV10-1
ASSDSPDRLIDGYT
>TRBJ2-2|-|TRBV30
AWKEGADAGDLF
>TRBJ1-1|many|TRBV18
ASSPQGMNTEAF
>TRBJ2-5|many|TRBV27
ASRETQY
>TRBJ2-7|medium-sized|TRBV6-1
ASSPLMGDRAYEQY
>TRBJ2-6|-|TRBV5-1
ASSLAFSEAVANVLT
>TRBJ2-1|few|TRBV6-2/TRBV6-3
ASSPGLGFANEQF
>TRBJ2-2|many|TRBV7-9
ASRPPGYGTGELF
>TRBJ2-5|many|TRBV20-1
SAMRLARETQY
>TRBJ2-1|-|TRBV20-1
SARGIGQGAHEQF
>TRBJ2-4|many|TRBV7-2
ASSPSGGRENIQY
>TRBJ2-7|many|TRBV2
ASSDIAASGYEQY
>TRBJ2-3|-|TRBV13
ASSKRLAGVADTQY
>TRBJ2-7|-|TRBV7-8
ARSLSGTFNRY
>TRBJ2-5|many|TRBV14
ASSPWTGGEGETQY
>TRBJ2-3|-|TRBV5-1
ASSPGYADGTQY
>TRBJ1-3|many|TRBV12-3/TRBV12-4
ASSLGTARSGNTIY
>TRBJ1-5|many|TRBV20-1
SAHGSYSDQPQH
>TRBJ2-7|medium-sized|TRBV20-1
SARVLTRDRVTEQY
>TRBJ1-2|many|TRBV28
ASSSLRGYGYT
>TRBJ1-5|-|TRBV5-5
ASSHRTGGNQPQH
>TRBJ2-1|medium-sized|TRBV19
ASSVGGLMRNEQF
>TRBJ2-3|many|TRBV29-1
SVPTGTSAFDTQY
>TRBJ2-1|many|TRBV5-1
ASSLKGGSSYNEQF
>TRBJ1-2|medium-sized|TRBV6-1
ASSERTGRSYGYT
>TRBJ2-6|-|TRBV20-1
SARAGQLLVANVLT
>TRBJ2-3|many|TRBV28
ASSPPSGLTDTQY
>TRBJ2-5|many|TRBV9
ASSPLAGNQETQY
>TRBJ1-1|many|TRBV5-1
ASTGPGGTEAF